These 27 T cell receptor beta chains were all obtained from the same sample, sequenced in a study of shared clonotypes between healthy human individuals. Clones were read by immunoSEQ multiplex PCR, and TCRdb kept only the in-frame ones, dropping some. The profile shows over 1.4 million clones, roughly 95% of them singletons. The sample taken for sequencing was naive CD4+ T cells sorted from blood. Subset noted: CD45RA+ positively selected. These receptors all stem from a man aged 25 to 40 in good health.

V gene TRBV29-1 combines with J gene TRBJ2-1; 11 bases match TRBD2. Trimming cost V 6 bases and J 4 bases; bases outside gene matches: 5. The germline CDR1 and CDR2 sequences are SQVTM and ANQGSEA. The CDR3 is made up of 14 amino acids. The CDR3 sequence: CSVTTSGVYNEQFF. As DNA, the CDR3 is TGCAGCGTCACGACTAGCGGGGTATACAATGAGCAGTTCTTC.

V and J are TRBV19 and TRBJ2-1; 7 bases map to TRBD1. With V trimmed by 6 bases and J by 15 bases, 14 bases remained unmatched. The germline V gene encodes CDR1 LNHDA and CDR2 SQIVND (reference sequence). This CDR3 spans 13 amino acids. CDR3: CASRGSRGQFWFF. As DNA, the CDR3 is TGTGCCAGTAGGGGGAGCCGGGGACAGTTTTGGTTCTTC.

This sequence joins TRBV14 and TRBJ1-5; D possibly corresponds to TRBD1 (5 bases). V was clipped by 1 base and J by 5 bases, with 9 bases between them. The CDR3 runs to 14 residues. Germline V CDR1 and CDR2: SGHDN, FVKESK. The CDR3 region is CASSQGGADQPQHF. DNA of the CDR3: TGTGCCAGCAGCCAAGGGGGCGCGGATCAGCCCCAGCATTTT.

DNA for the CDR3: TGTGCCAGTAGTATACGAGTTCTAGCGGGAACAAACAATGAGCAGTTCTTC. It specifies CASSIRVLAGTNNEQFF. The V and J genes are TRBV19 and TRBJ2-1; 9 bases align to TRBD2. Germline CDR1 is LNHDA and CDR2 is SQIVND (reference sequence). CDR3 length: 17 residues. Trimming removed 2 bases from V and 5 bases from J; junction bases left unmatched: 10.

The chain employs TRBV14 and TRBJ2-4; TRBD2 might be the D (5 bases). Germline-derived CDR1 and CDR2 are SGHDN and FVKESK. Trimming left V 1 base short and J 0 bases short, with 10 bases between. The CDR3 contains 16 residues. The CDR3 bases are TGTGCCAGCAGCCAAGGAGGGCTCCTAGCCAAAAACATTCAGTACTTC. Translated: CASSQGGLLAKNIQYF.

This rearrangement joins TRBV27 to TRBJ2-1; D not certain. This CDR3 is 12 amino acids long. The V gene's germline CDR1 is MNHEY and CDR2 SMNVEV (reference sequence). V was clipped by 6 bases and J by 10 bases, with 13 bases between them. CDR3 in DNA: TGTGCCAGCAGCGGCGTAGCCCCCGAGCAGTTCTTC. Encoded protein: CASSGVAPEQFF.

This clone was recorded once. This chain links TRBV2 with TRBJ2-1; no reliable D call. The CDR3 runs to 15 residues. CDR1 and CDR2 (germline): SNHLY, FYNNEI. V was pared by 3 bases and J by 2 bases, with 11 bases between. The CDR3 spells CASSDARPPYNEQFF. The CDR3 DNA is TGTGCCAGCAGTGATGCACGCCCGCCCTACAATGAGCAGTTCTTC. The full variable domain, its missing parts supplied by reference TRBV2 and TRBJ2-1, is EPEVTQTPSHQVTQMGQEVILRCVPISNHLYFYWYRQILGQKVEFLVSFYNNEISEKSEIFDDQFSVERPDGSNFTLKIRSTKLEDSAMYFCASSDARPPYNEQFFGPGTRLTVL.

The gene calls are TRBV7-3 and TRBJ2-5, with D unclear. There are 13 residues in the CDR3. V was clipped by 5 bases and J by 5 bases, with 12 bases between them. In germline, CDR1 is SGHTA, CDR2 FQGTGA. In nucleotides, the CDR3 is TGTGCCAGCAGCCCATCGGGCCTCGAGACCCAGTACTTC. Translated, it gives CASSPSGLETQYF. Variable domain in full (rest from reference TRBV7-3 and TRBJ2-5): GAGVSQTPSNKVTEKGKYVELRCDPISGHTALYWYRQSLGQGPEFLIYFQGTGAADDSGLPNDRFFAVRPEGSVSTLKIQRTERGDSAVYLCASSPSGLETQYFGPGTRLLVL.

J is TRBJ1-3 and V is TRBV4-3; no definite D call. CDR1 is LGHNA and CDR2 is YSLEER in the germline V gene. The CDR3 loop spans 15 amino acids. V shed 3 bases and J shed 4 bases, with 13 bases lying between them. CDR3 nucleotide sequence: TGCGCCAGCAGCCAGGGCCGGGGTTCAGGAAACACCATATATTTT. It codes for CASSQGRGSGNTIYF.

The V gene is TRBV18, the J gene TRBJ2-7; D may be TRBD1 (6 bases). The CDR3 is 13 amino acids. Germline V gene data show CDR1 as KGHSH and CDR2 as LQKENI. The V end lost 1 base, the J end lost 6 bases, and 10 bases lay between the germline ends. The CDR3 coding sequence is TGTGCCAGCTCACCACGGACAGATGCCGAGCAGTACTTC. It is translated as CASSPRTDAEQYF.

CDR3 nucleotide sequence: TGTGCCAGCAGCTCACGGCGTAATGAAAAACTGTTTTTT. It is translated as CASSSRRNEKLFF. This chain connects TRBV7-2 to TRBJ1-4; D uncertain. The CDR3 sequence is 13 residues long. V lost 4 bases and J lost 4, with 7 bases in between. CDR1 and CDR2 (germline): SGHTA, FQGNSA.

The chain combines TRBV29-1 with TRBJ2-1; 8 bases map to TRBD1. The CDR3 length is 15 residues. The V gene end was trimmed by 3 bases and the J gene end by 3 bases; junction bases not matched to a gene: 7. Germline values: CDR1 SQVTM, CDR2 ANQGSEA. Written as DNA, the CDR3 is TGCAGCGTTGAGGGGACAGGTCCGTTCTACAATGAGCAGTTCTTC. Its translation is CSVEGTGPFYNEQFF.

The chain employs TRBV11-2 and TRBJ1-2, with D possibly TRBD1 on 5 matching bases. CDR1 is SGHAT, CDR2 FQNNGV, per germline. The CDR3 runs 13 residues. Trimming removed 1 base from V and 8 bases from J, with 11 bases in between. CDR3 residues: CASSLVGVYGYTF. The DNA for the CDR3 is TGTGCCAGCAGCTTAGTGGGGGTTTACGGCTACACCTTC. Using reference TRBV11-2 and TRBJ1-2 for the parts outside the CDR3, the full variable domain is EAGVAQSPRYKIIEKRQSVAFWCNPISGHATLYWYQQILGQGPKLLIQFQNNGVVDDSQLPKDRFSAERLKGVDSTLKIQPAKLEDSAVYLCASSLVGVYGYTFGSGTRLTVV.

This sequence joins TRBV2 and TRBJ1-3; unclear D gene. CDR1 and CDR2 from the germline V gene are SNHLY and FYNNEI. V was clipped by 4 bases and J by 1 base, with 11 bases between them. The CDR3 length is 15 residues. The CDR3 sequence is CASSVIPGSGNTIYF. The CDR3 DNA is TGTGCCAGCAGTGTAATTCCGGGTTCTGGAAACACCATATATTTT.

The chain uses TRBV5-6 and TRBJ2-7; 8 positions match TRBD1. Germline V gene data show CDR1 as SGHDT and CDR2 as YYEEEE. With V trimmed by 4 bases and J by 11 bases, 5 bases remained unmatched. The CDR3 runs 11 residues. The CDR3 DNA follows: TGTGCCAGCAGCCACGGACAGGGAGAGTACTTC. Its protein is CASSHGQGEYF.

The J gene is TRBJ1-5, the V gene TRBV9, with 10 bases lining up with TRBD1. V trimming: 3 bases; J trimming: 2 bases; junction bases outside the gene matches: 2. The germline CDR1 and CDR2 sequences are SGDLS and YYNGEE. The CDR3 extends over 15 amino acids. In nucleotides, the CDR3 is TGTGCCAGCAGCGGGGGGACAGGGGGCAATCAGCCCCAGCATTTT. This gives the protein CASSGGTGGNQPQHF.

This CDR3 is CSAADSGYTF. The CDR3 DNA reads TGCAGTGCGGCGGATAGTGGCTACACCTTC. The genes are TRBV20-1 and TRBJ1-2; no firm D call. Germline V gives CDR1 DFQATT, CDR2 SNEGSKA (reference sequence). V was cut by 6 bases and J by 7 bases, with 9 bases left in between. This CDR3 has 10 amino acids.

This chain joins TRBV12-2 and TRBJ2-1. TRBV12-2 is a recognized pseudogene. The CDR3 is made up of 19 amino acids. CDR3 DNA: TGTGCAAGTCGCTTAGATAAGGGCCCCGAGTACTTCTCCTACAATGAGCAGTTCTTC. Translating gives CASRLDKGPEYFSYNEQFF.

V gene TRBV10-3 combines with J gene TRBJ2-1, with 9 positions matching TRBD1. V was clipped by 6 bases and J by 0 bases; unmatched bases: 6. From germline, CDR1 is ENHRY and CDR2 SYGVKD. The CDR3 covers 16 residues. CDR3 sequence reads: CAISKGTGRSYNEQFF. In DNA form, the CDR3 reads TGTGCCATCAGCAAAGGGACAGGGCGCTCCTACAATGAGCAGTTCTTC.

V and J are TRBV18 and TRBJ2-3; 13 bases align to TRBD2. Looked up from germline, CDR1 is KGHSH and CDR2 is LQKENI. The CDR3 contains 20 residues. After removal of 0 bases from V and 2 bases from J, the junction contained 11 bases not matched to a gene. The CDR3: CASSPPAGLAGSNHTDTQYF. DNA for the CDR3: TGTGCCAGCTCACCACCGGCGGGACTAGCGGGATCCAACCACACAGATACGCAGTATTTT.

The chain uses TRBV28 and TRBJ1-2, with D possibly matching TRBD1 (5 bases). CDR1 is MDHEN, CDR2 SYDVKM, per germline. CDR3 length: 14 residues. The germline V and J ends were trimmed by 3 bases and 6 bases, with 14 bases remaining between them. CDR3 DNA: TGTGCCAGCAGTTTCGGCAGGGTGCCCAATGGCTACACCTTC. It is translated as CASSFGRVPNGYTF.

The chain uses TRBV5-4 and TRBJ1-1; weak D call: TRBD1 (5 bases). Germline CDR1 is SGHNT and CDR2 is YYREEE (reference sequence). The length of the CDR3 is 14 residues. The V and J ends lost 1 base and 1 base respectively, with 8 bases between them. For the CDR3, the DNA is TGTGCCAGCAGCTTGCCAGGGCGGAACACTGAAGCTTTCTTT. Protein sequence: CASSLPGRNTEAFF.

In regard to this clone: One junction end does not reproduce the germline sequence, and a read error may be involved. The V and J genes are TRBV7-7 and TRBJ2-1; 8 nucleotides line up with TRBD2. Germline V lookup: CDR1 SSHAT, CDR2 FNYEAQ (reference sequence). The CDR3 totals 16 residues. Written as DNA, the CDR3 is TGTGCTAGCAGCTTAGCGCCAGCGGGAGAGTACAATGAGCAGTTCTTC. Translating gives CASSLAPAGEYNEQFF.

The CDR3 is CASSQVAGELNTQYF. DNA of the CDR3: TGCGCCAGCAGCCAAGTAGCGGGAGAATTAAATACGCAGTATTTT. The gene calls are TRBV4-3 and TRBJ2-3, with 9 bases lining up with TRBD2. The ends lost 1 base at V and 7 bases at J; junction bases unmatched: 6. From germline, CDR1 is LGHNA and CDR2 YSLEER. This CDR3 region has 15 residues.

The gene calls are TRBV2 and TRBJ2-7; D is perhaps TRBD2 (5 bases). Trimming stripped 0 bases from V and 6 bases from J, with 15 bases between. The CDR3 length is 15 residues. Per germline, CDR1 SNHLY and CDR2 FYNNEI. CDR3 residues: CASSEAGFPAGEQYF. CDR3 nucleotides: TGTGCCAGCAGTGAAGCTGGGTTCCCCGCGGGCGAGCAGTACTTC.

The chain has TRBV15 and TRBJ1-1; 9 bases agree with TRBD1. The CDR3 sequence is 15 residues long. Germline assignment: CDR1 LNHNV and CDR2 YYDKDF (reference sequence). J lost 1 base, V lost 1 base, and 1 base had no gene match. The CDR3 DNA follows: TGTGCCACCAGCAGAGGGGACAGGGCGAACACTGAAGCTTTCTTT. Translation gives CATSRGDRANTEAFF.

The V gene is TRBV5-5, the J gene TRBJ1-4; the D gene is possibly TRBD1 (5 bases). The CDR3 runs to 16 residues. V was pared by 3 bases and J by 7 bases, with 19 bases between. From germline, CDR1 is SGHKS and CDR2 YYEKEE (reference sequence). Written as DNA, the CDR3 is TGTGCCAGCAGCTCCCAGATAGGGGAAGTTGCTGAAAAACTGTTTTTT. This codes for CASSSQIGEVAEKLFF.